This entry concerns a single T cell receptor (beta chain). With 4 bases removed from V and 1 base from J, the gap between germline ends came to 15 bases. CDR3 length equals 15 residues. From germline, CDR1 is SGDLS and CDR2 YYNGEE. TCRdb's table, derived via immunoSEQ multiplex PCR, lists solely in-frame clones and lacks some. The sample includes about 16,000 clones, approximately 84% of them seen just once. This specimen belongs to a study of OX40 agonist ivuxolimab in advanced cancers. The rearrangement joins TRBV9 to TRBJ2-7; possibly TRBD2 for D (6 bases). The origin of this receptor is an adult with an advanced solid tumor such as melanoma, head and neck, liver or kidney cancer. The sample was CD4+ or CD8+ T cells sorted from blood, taken in a trial of the OX40 agonist ivuxolimab. The CDR3 region is CASSSRSGSSYEQYF. The CDR3 nucleotides read TGTGCCAGCAGCTCCCGGTCCGGGAGTTCCTACGAGCAGTACTTC.